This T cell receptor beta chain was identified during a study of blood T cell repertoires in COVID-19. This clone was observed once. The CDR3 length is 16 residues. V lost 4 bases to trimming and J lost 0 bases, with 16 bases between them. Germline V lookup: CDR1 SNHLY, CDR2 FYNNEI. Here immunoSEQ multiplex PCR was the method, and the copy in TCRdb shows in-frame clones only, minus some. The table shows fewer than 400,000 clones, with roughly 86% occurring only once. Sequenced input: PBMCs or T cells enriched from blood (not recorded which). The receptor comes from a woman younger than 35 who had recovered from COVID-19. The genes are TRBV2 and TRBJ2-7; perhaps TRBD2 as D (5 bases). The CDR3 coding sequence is TGTGCCAGCAGTGTGGGAGACGCGGAGACCTCCTACGAGCAGTACTTC. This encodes CASSVGDAETSYEQYF. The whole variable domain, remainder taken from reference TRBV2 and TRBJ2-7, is EPEVTQTPSHQVTQMGQEVILRCVPISNHLYFYWYRQILGQKVEFLVSFYNNEISEKSEIFDDQFSVERPDGSNFTLKIRSTKLEDSAMYFCASSVGDAETSYEQYFGPGTRLTVT.